This TCR beta chain was documented in a study of human T cells and chemical hapten exposure. For the study at large: The study lasted 20 to 25 weeks, and patients were dosed weekly with diphenylcyclopropenone on the scalp throughout. TCR yield per sample varied, mainly due to pooled library volumes. Regarding the study as a whole: Since the donors had alopecia, their immune response may not be the same as that of healthy people.

Individual cDNA molecules (in the library) carried attached unique molecular identifiers. TCRdb reanalysed the RACE reads using MiXCR and keeps one entry per CDR3 protein. The table includes approximately 60,000 distinct CDR3 sequences, around 10% detected once. This clonotype was seen only a few times. Its antigen is still unknown. The time point is: patch test 3, about 24 weeks after DPC sensitization. Treatment meaning: therapeutic diphenylcyclopropenone sensitization with weekly scalp DPC. The starting material was whole blood, obtained in connection with sensitization to the hapten diphenylcyclopropenone (DPC). This sequence was found in a woman in her 30s with alopecia areata. Some clones in this sample may be carry-over from other donors' samples.

CDR3 bases: TGTGCCAGCAGCCTGGCCCCGACCGCGCTGTACGAGCAGTACTTC. Translating gives CASSLAPTALYEQYF. This rearrangement joins TRBV7-6 to TRBJ2-7; D unclear. Germline CDR1 reads SGHVS; CDR2 reads FNYEAQ. The CDR3 is made up of 15 amino acids. V was clipped by 5 bases and J by 4 bases, with 18 bases between them.